The 4 T cell receptor beta chains reported below all come from one sample, sequenced in a study of cytomegalovirus exposure and HLA in healthy donors. Amplification used 60 Vbeta primers and 13 Jbeta primers. Generated by immunoSEQ multiplex PCR, the TCRdb table keeps only in-frame clones and is missing some. The data hold 120,000 to 150,000 clones, with 80% observed a single time. Sequenced: PBMCs. These receptors originate from a man aged 25 to 40 in good health and CMV-seronegative.

This clone has a handful of counts. V is TRBV6-5 and J is TRBJ1-5, with D possibly being TRBD1 (5 bases). Trimming left V 4 bases short and J 4 bases short, with 8 bases between. Germline assignment: CDR1 MNHEY and CDR2 SVGAGI. This CDR3 has 13 amino acids. The DNA of the CDR3 is TGTGCCAGCAGTTGGACATATAATCAGCCCCAGCATTTT. Translated, it gives CASSWTYNQPQHF.

This chain connects TRBV5-1 to TRBJ1-2; maybe TRBD1 (5 bases). Trimming took 3 bases from V and 2 from J, leaving 14 bases between them. This CDR3 comprises 15 residues. Looked up from germline, CDR1 is SGHRS and CDR2 is YFSETQ. CDR3 coding DNA: TGCGCCAGCAGCTGGGACTGGCAGACAAACTATGGCTACACCTTC. Translated: CASSWDWQTNYGYTF. Combining the CDR3 with reference TRBV5-1 and TRBJ1-2 gives the whole variable domain KAGVTQTPRYLIKTRGQQVTLSCSPISGHRSVSWYQQTPGQGLQFLFEYFSETQRNKGNFPGRFSGRQFSNSRSEMNVSTLELGDSALYLCASSWDWQTNYGYTFGSGTRLTVV.

The chain's CDR3 is CASSSDRAGGYNEQFF. CDR3 DNA sequence: TGTGCCAGCAGTTCCGACAGAGCGGGAGGCTACAATGAGCAGTTCTTC. The chain combines TRBV27 with TRBJ2-1, with 9 bases lining up with TRBD2. V lost 4 bases to trimming and J lost 3 bases; unmatched junction nucleotides: 7. Looked up from germline, CDR1 is MNHEY and CDR2 is SMNVEV (reference sequence). This CDR3 spans 16 amino acids.

V usage is TRBV13 and J usage is TRBJ2-1, with D perhaps matching TRBD2 (5 bases). Germline V gene data show CDR1 as PRHDT and CDR2 as FYEKMQ (reference sequence). The CDR3 totals 14 residues. Trimming stripped 7 bases from V and 2 bases from J, with 12 bases between. In DNA, the CDR3 is TGTGCCAGCAAGCGGATCCTAACCTACAATGAGCAGTTCTTC. Its translation is CASKRILTYNEQFF.